The 18 T cell receptor beta chains given below trace back to one sample, sequenced in a study of OX40 agonist ivuxolimab in advanced cancers. TCRdb's copy holds only in-frame clones and misses some; the assay was immunoSEQ multiplex PCR. The sample carries roughly 91,000 clones, about 96% recorded once. Specimen: CD4+ or CD8+ T cells sorted from blood, collected in a trial of the OX40 agonist ivuxolimab. The receptors were sampled from an adult with an advanced solid tumor such as melanoma, head and neck, liver or kidney cancer.

The genes are TRBV30 and TRBJ2-7; TRBD2 matches at 8 bases. After removal of 8 bases from V and 1 base from J, the junction contained 10 bases not matched to a gene. This CDR3 has 14 residues. CDR1 GTSNPN and CDR2 SVGIG come from the germline V gene (reference sequence). The CDR3 DNA is TGTGCCGGAAATCTCGGCGGGGGGTCCTACGAGCAGTACTTC. Translated, it gives CAGNLGGGSYEQYF.

This sequence joins TRBV4-1 and TRBJ2-3; 7 nucleotides align to TRBD2. The CDR3 covers 15 residues. Germline V gene lookup returns CDR1 MGHRA and CDR2 YSYEKL. With V trimmed by 0 bases and J by 4 bases, 4 bases remained unmatched. The CDR3 nucleotides read TGCGCCAGCAGCCAAGAGCGGGGAGGGTCAGATACGCAGTATTTT. It specifies CASSQERGGSDTQYF.

The sample holds one count of this clone. The CDR3 loop is CASSTRTSEAAKNIQYF. The CDR3 bases are TGTGCCAGCAGTACCAGGACTAGCGAGGCGGCCAAAAACATTCAGTACTTC. The rearrangement links TRBV13 to TRBJ2-4; 9 nucleotides agree with TRBD2. Germline CDR1 and CDR2: PRHDT and FYEKMQ (reference sequence). This CDR3 has 17 residues. J was trimmed by 1 base and V by 6 bases; bases with no gene match: 10.

The chain joins TRBV11-2 to TRBJ2-1; TRBD2 agrees at 9 bases. Trimming cost V 4 bases and J 7 bases; bases outside gene matches: 14. Germline CDR1 is SGHAT and CDR2 is FQNNGV. The CDR3 length is 17 residues. The CDR3 sequence is CASSSRGTLAGLNEQFF. The CDR3 DNA is TGTGCCAGCAGCTCCCGCGGGACGCTAGCGGGATTGAATGAGCAGTTCTTC.

This rearrangement joins TRBV10-1 to TRBJ1-1, with TRBD1 matching 8 bases. Germline loops: CDR1 WNHNN, CDR2 SYGVQD (reference sequence). The CDR3 length is 13 residues. The trim removed 6 bases at V and 1 base at J, leaving 1 base unmatched. The CDR3 protein is CASSTGGNTEAFF. CDR3 coding DNA: TGCGCCAGCAGCACAGGGGGGAACACTGAAGCTTTCTTT.

The genes are TRBV6-5 and TRBJ1-2; 8 positions match TRBD1. Germline CDR1 reads MNHEY; CDR2 reads SVGAGI. The CDR3 has 13 amino acids. V was pared by 8 bases and J by 2 bases, with 4 bases of the junction left unmatched. The CDR3 sequence: CASDGQGNYGYTF. For the CDR3, the DNA is TGTGCCAGCGACGGACAGGGAAACTATGGCTACACCTTC.

The chain links TRBV15 to TRBJ2-7; D remains unclear. Germline CDR1 and CDR2: LNHNV and YYDKDF (reference sequence). The V gene lost 4 bases and the J gene lost 0 bases, with 10 bases spanning the gap. This CDR3 contains 14 residues. CDR3 sequence (DNA): TGTGCCACCAGCAATAAGGCAAGCTCCTACGAGCAGTACTTC. Its protein product is CATSNKASSYEQYF.

Note on this clone: The sample carries other DNA sequences with the same CDR3. The J gene is TRBJ1-1, the V gene TRBV19; weak D call: TRBD1 (5 bases). The CDR3 is 13 amino acids. Between the trimmed V and J ends, which lost 6 bases and 1 base, there was a span of 9 bases. CDR1 LNHDA and CDR2 SQIVND come from the germline V gene (reference sequence). As DNA, the CDR3 is TGTGCCAGTAGCATGGGGGGGAACACTGAAGCTTTCTTT. Its protein product is CASSMGGNTEAFF.

The table lists this clone with a count of one. The V and J genes are TRBV19 and TRBJ1-1; D gene uncertain. Trimming removed 6 bases from V and 4 bases from J, with 9 bases in between. CDR1 LNHDA and CDR2 SQIVND come from the germline V gene (reference sequence). This CDR3 has 12 residues. CDR3: CASRKAGTEAFF. CDR3 DNA: TGTGCCAGTAGGAAAGCGGGCACTGAAGCTTTCTTT.

The chain has TRBV5-4 and TRBJ1-2, with 7 bases that match TRBD1. This CDR3 is 15 amino acids long. The V gene end was trimmed by 3 bases and the J gene end by 0 bases; junction bases not matched to a gene: 5. Germline values: CDR1 SGHNT, CDR2 YYREEE (reference sequence). The CDR3 coding sequence is TGTGCCAGCAGCTCGGGACAGCGAGCTAACTATGGCTACACCTTC. It specifies CASSSGQRANYGYTF.

The gene calls are TRBV19 and TRBJ1-5; perhaps TRBD1 as D (6 bases). CDR3 length: 15 residues. Germline CDR1 is LNHDA and CDR2 is SQIVND (reference sequence). Trimming stripped 5 bases from V and 2 bases from J, with 13 bases between. The CDR3 here is CASSVGGNGNQPQHF. The CDR3 region has the DNA TGTGCCAGTAGTGTCGGGGGCAACGGCAATCAGCCCCAGCATTTT.

The genes are TRBV28 and TRBJ1-1; D remains unclear. CDR1 is MDHEN and CDR2 is SYDVKM in the germline V gene. There are 13 residues in the CDR3. V dropped 3 bases and J dropped 2 bases, with 7 bases sitting between them. The CDR3 here is CASSFEGNTEAFF. In DNA, the CDR3 is TGTGCCAGCAGTTTTGAGGGCAACACTGAAGCTTTCTTT.

This clone was recorded only once. The chain joins TRBV29-1 to TRBJ1-1; D is possibly TRBD1 (5 bases). V gave up 3 bases and J gave up 6 bases, with 14 bases separating them. The CDR3 consists of 13 residues. Germline V gene data show CDR1 as SQVTM and CDR2 as ANQGSEA. CDR3 nucleotide sequence: TGCAGCGTTGACCCGGTAGGAGGGGCTGAAGCTTTCTTT. Translating it yields CSVDPVGGAEAFF.

Only one count was recorded for this clone. The chain carries TRBV2 and TRBJ2-1; no clear D. The V and J ends lost 1 base and 0 bases respectively, with 13 bases between them. The CDR3 runs to 17 residues. CDR1 is SNHLY, CDR2 FYNNEI, per germline. CDR3 protein: CASSEVKGRNSYNEQFF. Here the CDR3 DNA reads TGTGCCAGCAGTGAAGTAAAAGGACGTAACTCCTACAATGAGCAGTTCTTC.

This clone was counted a single time. The chain carries TRBV2 and TRBJ2-7; a weak D match, TRBD1 (5 bases). This CDR3 spans 11 amino acids. Germline assignment: CDR1 SNHLY and CDR2 FYNNEI. The V end was cut by 11 bases, the J end by 3 bases, with 11 bases between. CDR3 sequence reads: CAVTGLYEQYF. The CDR3, as DNA: TGTGCCGTCACAGGCCTCTACGAGCAGTACTTC.

The chain uses TRBV9 and TRBJ2-1; the D is unclear. V lost 4 bases and J 8 bases, leaving 10 bases between the germline ends. Germline V gene sequence: CDR1 SGDLS, CDR2 YYNGEE. The CDR3 contains 12 residues. Here the CDR3 reads CASSIDPHEQFF. As DNA, the CDR3 is TGTGCCAGCAGCATTGATCCCCATGAGCAGTTCTTC.

This clone has just one count. The gene calls are TRBV27 and TRBJ1-6; a possible D gene is TRBD1 (6 bases). The germline V gene has CDR1 MNHEY and CDR2 SMNVEV (reference sequence). With 6 bases removed from V and 6 bases from J, the gap between germline ends came to 9 bases. The CDR3 has 13 residues. CDR3 loop: CASRRGANSPLHF. The DNA of the CDR3 is TGTGCCAGCAGGAGGGGGGCTAATTCACCCCTCCACTTT.

The J gene is TRBJ1-3, the V gene TRBV6-1; a possible D gene is TRBD1 (5 bases). The CDR3 totals 15 residues. The V and J ends lost 6 bases and 0 bases respectively, with 12 bases between them. Germline V gene lookup returns CDR1 MNHNS and CDR2 SASEGT. In nucleotides, the CDR3 is TGTGCCAGCAGAGCCGCAGGGATCTCTGGAAACACCATATATTTT. Translated, it gives CASRAAGISGNTIYF.